This T cell receptor beta chain emerged from a study of T cells in localized non-small cell lung cancer (dated by TCRdb to between 2020 and 2021). Concerning the study at large: T cell repertoires of 200 to 250 early-stage NSCLC patients were analyzed, with tumors being compared against uninvolved tumor-adjacent lungs. The cohort was made up of roughly 250 treatment-naive NSCLC patients whose localized lung tumors had been resected. Of the NSCLC patients, 129 were male and about a hundred were female, and the mean age was around 70 years. The paper's findings and limits, for the study overall: Uninvolved tumor-adjacent lung showed the highest T cell clonality, higher than tumor, which suggests more focused antigenic responses in the adjacent lung. Because the study design was exploratory, TCR variables were selected using unadjusted p-values without false-discovery rate correction. Of the top 100 tumor clones, a median of roughly 57 were detected in paired uninvolved adjacent lung; some 28 were also among that lung's top 100. Because multi-region tumor sequencing was not performed, intratumor heterogeneity could not be ruled out. Higher T cell density in blood was associated with longer overall survival, whereas higher clonality in adjacent lung was associated with shorter survival.

Spanning cysteine to phenylalanine, the CDR3 consists of 12 amino acids. The DNA shown is the 36-base CDR3, in frame from base 1. The V end gives up 6 bases and the J end 6 bases, leaving 4 bases in the junction not matched to a gene. The CDR1 and CDR2 encoded by the germline V gene are MNHNS and SASEGT. To note about this clone: The antigen it recognizes is unknown. Base quality data are lacking; no much larger clone is found one base away.

The immunoSEQ Assay was used to sequence TCR beta CDR3 regions from DNA. On the authors' methods: To compute T cell density, TCR beta template counts were normalized to usable DNA, which was estimated by amplifying housekeeping genes. Richness was estimated with the preseqR package, extrapolating to 400,000 templates for PBMC samples and 120,000 templates for tissue samples. Clonality was calculated as one minus Pielou's evenness. Tissue-enriched TCRs were identified by differential abundance testing using productive amino-acid clonotypes, minimum total count 5 and alpha 0.1. The Jaccard Index and the Morisita Overlap Index were used to measure how much the repertoires overlapped between compartments. GLIPH grouped TCR beta CDR3s together with public tetramer-defined viral CDR3s, and a viral motif had to include at least three viral sequences and also show V-gene enrichment. The clones in this table, taken by TCRdb from immuneACCESS, are in-frame only. Not every clone is retained; where verified, under half of the shortfall comes from an unresolved V gene, and the cause of the rest is unknown. The DNA gave D and trimming, while V, J and clone size come from that table. The sample includes more than 30,000 clones, with approximately 90% observed a single time. The ten largest account for 4% to 5% of the sample.

At diagnosis, peripheral blood, uninvolved tumor-adjacent lung and tumor were collected and were preserved as a mix of fresh-frozen and FFPE material. Blood samples were analyzed as peripheral blood mononuclear cells for TCR repertoire profiling. The rearrangement combines TRBV6-1 with TRBJ1-1, and TRBD1 aligns with 7 junction nucleotides. This clonotype was sampled from a male donor at least 60 years old with stage III lung adenocarcinoma. The source was peripheral blood, collected before any cancer treatment. In nucleotides, the sequence is TGTGCCAGCAGCCCAACAGGGGCTGAAGCTTTCTTT. Translation gives CASSPTGAEAFF.